Following are 15 T cell receptor beta chains from one sample sequenced in a study of blood T cell repertoires in COVID-19. Clones were sequenced by immunoSEQ multiplex PCR, and TCRdb holds only the in-frame ones, with some missing. The sample carries around 260,000 clones, 75% to 95% recorded once. The specimen sequenced was peripheral blood. Receptor source: a person under 30 with COVID-19, enrolled during active disease.

V and J are TRBV6-5 and TRBJ2-3; possible D gene TRBD1, 6 bases. The length of the CDR3 is 15 residues. Germline assignment: CDR1 MNHEY and CDR2 SVGAGI. Trimming pared 6 bases from V and 1 base from J, leaving 14 bases between. This chain's CDR3 is CASSPWDTGTDTQYF. CDR3 sequence (DNA): TGTGCCAGCAGCCCATGGGACACCGGCACAGATACGCAGTATTTT.

The chain links TRBV5-1 to TRBJ2-7, with 9 bases fitting TRBD2. The V segment lost 4 bases and the J segment 6 bases; nucleotides outside the gene matches: 8. CDR3 length equals 14 residues. Germline V gives CDR1 SGHRS, CDR2 YFSETQ. CDR3 loop: CASSTTGLAGEQYF. As DNA, the CDR3 is TGCGCCAGCAGCACTACGGGACTAGCCGGCGAGCAGTACTTC.

The chain carries TRBV9 and TRBJ2-1; 10 nucleotides match TRBD1. This CDR3 spans 16 amino acids. The ends lost 0 bases at V and 1 base at J; junction bases unmatched: 1. Germline V gives CDR1 SGDLS, CDR2 YYNGEE. The CDR3 DNA follows: TGTGCCAGCAGCGTAGGGACAGGGGGATCCTACAATGAGCAGTTCTTC. This gives the protein CASSVGTGGSYNEQFF.

V and J are TRBV5-1 and TRBJ2-1; 7 positions agree with TRBD1. The CDR3 length is 15 residues. Losses at the gene ends were 2 bases for V and 3 bases for J; bases not matched to a gene: 5. Germline CDR1 reads SGHRS; CDR2 reads YFSETQ. CDR3 DNA: TGCGCCAGCAGCTTACAGGCAGGGGGCTACAATGAGCAGTTCTTC. Translating it yields CASSLQAGGYNEQFF.

V is TRBV7-9 and J is TRBJ1-2, with 9 bases lining up with TRBD1. In germline, CDR1 is SEHNR, CDR2 FQNEAQ (reference sequence). J was trimmed by 6 bases and V by 4 bases; bases with no gene match: 9. This CDR3 has 15 residues. CDR3 protein: CASSYAGTGFNGYTF. CDR3 sequence (DNA): TGTGCCAGCAGCTACGCCGGGACAGGGTTTAATGGCTACACCTTC.

The chain uses TRBV9 and TRBJ1-5; D is perhaps TRBD1 (5 bases). The CDR3 covers 14 residues. The V end lost 3 bases, the J end lost 6 bases, and 13 bases lay between the germline ends. Germline CDR1 is SGDLS and CDR2 is YYNGEE. Here the CDR3 reads CASSDGASGQPQHF. CDR3 bases: TGTGCCAGCAGCGATGGGGCCTCCGGTCAGCCCCAGCATTTT.

This sequence joins TRBV14 and TRBJ2-7; the match to TRBD2 covers 9 bases. The CDR3 runs 16 residues. V was pared by 5 bases and J by 3 bases, with 11 bases of the junction left unmatched. CDR1 is SGHDN and CDR2 is FVKESK in the germline V gene. The CDR3 loop reads CASSGLAGQSFYEQYF. CDR3 in DNA: TGTGCCAGCAGCGGCCTAGCGGGACAATCCTTCTACGAGCAGTACTTC.

The V gene is TRBV7-9, the J gene TRBJ2-2; 9 bases are a match to TRBD1. Unmatched junction bases numbered 5, after V lost 2 bases and J lost 4 bases. This CDR3 spans 16 amino acids. Germline V gene lookup returns CDR1 SEHNR and CDR2 FQNEAQ (reference sequence). CDR3 sequence reads: CASSLPGQGGTGELFF. The CDR3 DNA follows: TGTGCCAGCAGCTTACCGGGACAGGGTGGCACCGGGGAGCTGTTTTTT.

This rearrangement joins TRBV4-2 to TRBJ2-7; a weak D match, TRBD2 (6 bases). Germline lookup yields CDR1 LGHNA and CDR2 YNFKEQ. V was clipped by 1 base and J by 2 bases, with 18 bases between them. This CDR3 is 17 amino acids long. For the CDR3, the DNA is TGTGCCAGCAGCCAAGTTAGCGGCCGCCCGGGAACCTACGAGCAGTACTTC. Residues: CASSQVSGRPGTYEQYF.

This chain joins TRBV11-2 and TRBJ2-2; TRBD1 matches 10 bases. This CDR3 has 15 residues. After removal of 3 bases from V and 8 bases from J, the junction contained 6 bases not matched to a gene. Germline V lookup: CDR1 SGHAT, CDR2 FQNNGV. DNA for the CDR3: TGTGCCAGCAGCTTTACCGGGACAGGGGTGGGGGAGCTGTTTTTT. It encodes CASSFTGTGVGELFF.

This sequence joins TRBV2 and TRBJ2-1, with D perhaps TRBD1 (6 bases). The V gene lost 7 bases and the J gene lost 2 bases, with 9 bases spanning the gap. CDR1 and CDR2 (germline): SNHLY, FYNNEI. The CDR3 contains 13 residues. The CDR3 spells CASNRDTYNEQFF. The CDR3 bases are TGTGCCAGCAACAGGGATACCTACAATGAGCAGTTCTTC.

With respect to this clone: The junction shows a germline mismatch at one end, possibly a read error. The chain has TRBV12-3 or TRBV12-4 and TRBJ2-2; 8 nucleotides line up with TRBD1. This CDR3 spans 13 amino acids. CDR3 protein: CASTLGQGSELFF. DNA of the CDR3: TGTGCCAGCACTTTAGGACAGGGTTCGGAGCTGTTTTTT.

V and J are TRBV28 and TRBJ1-6; a weak D match, TRBD1 (5 bases). This CDR3 comprises 15 residues. V dropped 5 bases and J dropped 11 bases, with 19 bases sitting between them. The germline V gene has CDR1 MDHEN and CDR2 SYDVKM. The CDR3 reads CASSAGVRFSTPLHF. The CDR3 DNA sequence: TGTGCCAGCAGTGCGGGGGTCAGGTTTTCGACACCCCTCCACTTT.

This chain uses TRBV5-4 with TRBJ1-1; maybe TRBD1 (5 bases). CDR3 length equals 14 residues. Germline CDR1 is SGHNT and CDR2 is YYREEE (reference sequence). The V gene lost 3 bases and the J gene lost 0 bases, with 9 bases spanning the gap. The CDR3 nucleotides read TGTGCCAGCAGCTGGGGGGAAATGAACACTGAAGCTTTCTTT. Its translation: CASSWGEMNTEAFF.

The J gene is TRBJ1-4, the V gene TRBV21-1; the D call in the table, TRBD1, was not verified against the DNA. TRBV21-1 is a pseudogene segment. CDR3 length: 15 residues. The CDR3: CASSKDRDRNEKLFF. The CDR3 DNA is TGTGCCAGCAGCAAAGACCGGGACAGAAATGAAAAACTGTTTTTT.